Listed here are 24 T cell receptor beta chains from one sample, sequenced in a study of shared clonotypes between healthy human individuals. The method was immunoSEQ multiplex PCR; TCRdb's version includes in-frame clones alone and lacks a portion of them. The table lists roughly 2 million clones, 90% to 95% of them singletons. Material for sequencing was naive CD4+ T cells sorted from blood. Subset indicated: CD45RA+ positively selected. The receptor source for this set is a man younger than 35 in good health.

This chain connects TRBV18 to TRBJ1-4; possible D gene TRBD1, 6 bases. This CDR3 is 13 amino acids long. CDR1 KGHSH and CDR2 LQKENI come from the germline V gene. Trimming took off 5 bases at V and 5 bases at J, with 9 bases between the two ends. The CDR3, as DNA: TGTGCCAGCTCAGGACAGCAAAATGAAAAACTGTTTTTT. As protein: CASSGQQNEKLFF.

Regarding this clone: This sample includes further DNA sequences coding for the same CDR3. The J gene is TRBJ2-7, the V gene TRBV5-1; 7 bases match TRBD2. The germline CDR1 and CDR2 sequences are SGHRS and YFSETQ. With V trimmed by 2 bases and J by 3 bases, 8 bases remained unmatched. The length of the CDR3 is 15 residues. Written as DNA, the CDR3 is TGCGCCAGCAGCTTAGGCGGGAGTTCTAACTACGAGCAGTACTTC. Translation: CASSLGGSSNYEQYF.

This clone was found once. This sample includes further DNA sequences coding for the same CDR3. The CDR3 region is CASSLGTGDSPLHF. The DNA for the CDR3 is TGTGCCAGCAGCTTGGGGACAGGGGACTCACCCCTCCACTTT. V and J are TRBV5-4 and TRBJ1-6; 9 bases are shared with TRBD1. Germline CDR1 SGHNT, CDR2 YYREEE (reference sequence). The junction had 2 bases not matched to a gene; V was cut back by 0 bases and J by 10 bases. CDR3 length: 14 amino acids.

The chain has TRBV10-3 and TRBJ1-2; D gene unclear. Germline V gene sequence: CDR1 ENHRY, CDR2 SYGVKD. V was shortened by 0 bases and J by 0 bases, with 11 bases between the two germline ends. The CDR3 has 16 amino acids. Here the CDR3 reads CAISESQSGSNYGYTF. CDR3 nucleotide sequence: TGTGCCATCAGTGAGTCGCAGTCCGGGTCTAACTATGGCTACACCTTC.

This clone has just one count. The chain joins TRBV9 to TRBJ1-1; unclear D gene. V lost 1 base and J lost 7, with 11 bases in between. Germline V gives CDR1 SGDLS, CDR2 YYNGEE. This CDR3 is 13 amino acids long. The CDR3 protein is CASSVNGNFEAFF. CDR3 DNA: TGTGCCAGCAGCGTAAACGGAAACTTTGAAGCTTTCTTT.

The gene calls are TRBV27 and TRBJ2-7, with TRBD2 matching over 8 bases. In germline, CDR1 is MNHEY, CDR2 SMNVEV (reference sequence). This CDR3 has 15 residues. Unmatched junction bases numbered 8, after V lost 3 bases and J lost 4 bases. CDR3 bases: TGTGCCAGCAGTTTCCAGCGGGGGATAGGATACGAGCAGTACTTC. Its translation is CASSFQRGIGYEQYF.

The chain joins TRBV7-2 to TRBJ2-3; the D is unclear. This CDR3 is 17 amino acids long. Germline values: CDR1 SGHTA, CDR2 FQGNSA. V was trimmed by 2 bases and J by 1 base, leaving 16 bases between them. The CDR3 is CASSLSPVARGTDTQYF. CDR3 in DNA: TGTGCCAGCAGCTTATCCCCAGTAGCTCGGGGCACAGATACGCAGTATTTT.

J is TRBJ2-5 and V is TRBV10-2, with D uncertain. The CDR3 has 13 amino acids. V lost 7 bases and J lost 4, with 13 bases in between. CDR1 is WSHSY, CDR2 SAAADI, per germline. The CDR3 nucleotides read TGCGCCAGCAACCAAGTCCCCGCAGAGACCCAGTACTTC. As protein: CASNQVPAETQYF.

The table lists this clone with a few counts. Within the sample, other DNA sequences also encode this same CDR3. The chain has TRBV20-1 and TRBJ1-4; no clear D. Germline CDR1 is DFQATT and CDR2 is SNEGSKA (reference sequence). The ends were cut back, 4 bases at V and 6 bases at J, with 3 bases in the middle. The CDR3 has 10 residues. CDR3 loop: CSAKDEKLFF. CDR3 coding DNA: TGCAGTGCTAAGGATGAAAAACTGTTTTTT.

The chain employs TRBV4-2 and TRBJ2-2, with a tentative D call TRBD2 (5 bases). CDR3 length equals 17 residues. Trimming pared 4 bases from V and 1 base from J, leaving 16 bases between. In germline, CDR1 is LGHNA, CDR2 YNFKEQ. CDR3 in amino acids: CASSPSSDWVNTGELFF. The CDR3 region has the DNA TGTGCCAGCAGCCCCTCCTCGGACTGGGTGAACACCGGGGAGCTGTTTTTT.

The V call is TRBV15, the J call TRBJ2-2, with 7 bases matching TRBD1. CDR1 LNHNV and CDR2 YYDKDF come from the germline V gene (reference sequence). The CDR3 has 15 amino acids. The trim removed 4 bases at V and 3 bases at J, leaving 5 bases unmatched. The CDR3 sequence: CATSTGDSYTGELFF. Written as DNA, the CDR3 is TGTGCCACCAGCACTGGGGACAGTTACACCGGGGAGCTGTTTTTT.

The chain employs TRBV19 and TRBJ1-2; no clear D. Trimming took off 3 bases at V and 7 bases at J, with 12 bases between the two ends. The germline CDR1 and CDR2 sequences are LNHDA and SQIVND (reference sequence). The CDR3 loop spans 13 amino acids. The DNA of the CDR3 is TGTGCCAGTAGTATTAAGGGTATAGGTGGCTACACCTTC. This encodes CASSIKGIGGYTF.

The chain couples TRBV4-1 to TRBJ1-1; the match to TRBD1 covers 7 bases. The V segment lost 4 bases and the J segment 6 bases; nucleotides outside the gene matches: 11. The germline V gene has CDR1 MGHRA and CDR2 YSYEKL. This CDR3 spans 15 amino acids. CDR3 amino acids: CASSPGDREGAEAFF. CDR3 nucleotide sequence: TGCGCCAGCAGCCCGGGCGACAGGGAGGGAGCTGAAGCTTTCTTT.

The chain is built from TRBV10-1 and TRBJ1-6; possible D gene TRBD1, 5 bases. The CDR3 is 14 residues long. V lost 2 bases, J lost 7 bases, and 9 bases lay in between. In germline, CDR1 is WNHNN, CDR2 SYGVQD (reference sequence). The CDR3 bases are TGCGCCAGCAGTGAGATCGGGGCGAATTCACCCCTCCACTTT. Encoded protein: CASSEIGANSPLHF.

The rearrangement uses TRBV7-2 and TRBJ1-5, with no clear D. The germline V gene encodes CDR1 SGHTA and CDR2 FQGNSA. Deletions cut 2 bases from V and 4 bases from J, with 6 bases between. This CDR3 region has 13 residues. The CDR3 protein is CASSLTLNQPQHF. The CDR3 DNA reads as TGTGCCAGCAGCTTAACGCTTAATCAGCCCCAGCATTTT.

The rearrangement uses TRBV5-4 and TRBJ2-4, with D tentatively TRBD2 (5 bases). Trimming cost V 1 base and J 8 bases, with 10 bases left between them. Germline CDR1 and CDR2: SGHNT and YYREEE (reference sequence). This CDR3 is 13 amino acids long. CDR3 sequence (DNA): TGTGCCAGCAGCTTGCATCAGGAGGACATTCAGTACTTC. Its protein product is CASSLHQEDIQYF.

The chain carries TRBV7-8 and TRBJ2-2; 12 bases align to TRBD2. The CDR3 runs 16 residues. The germline V gene encodes CDR1 SGHVS and CDR2 FQNEAQ. Losses at the gene ends were 5 bases for V and 4 bases for J; bases not matched to a gene: 5. Written as DNA, the CDR3 is TGTGCCAGCAGCCCACCTAGCGGGAGGGTCACCGGGGAGCTGTTTTTT. Protein: CASSPPSGRVTGELFF. The whole variable domain, filled in from reference TRBV7-8 and TRBJ2-2, reads GAGVSQSPRYKVAKRGQDVALRCDPISGHVSLFWYQQALGQGPEFLTYFQNEAQLDKSGLPSDRFFAERPEGSVSTLKIQRTQQEDSAVYLCASSPPSGRVTGELFFGEGSRLTVL.

This chain joins TRBV5-8 and TRBJ1-6, with no clear D. The CDR3 consists of 15 residues. Trimming stripped 5 bases from V and 0 bases from J, with 9 bases between. Germline CDR1 SGHTS, CDR2 YDEGEE. The CDR3 sequence: CASREGSSYNSPLHF. In nucleotides, the CDR3 is TGTGCCAGCAGAGAGGGTAGCTCCTATAATTCACCCCTCCACTTT.

As to this clone: Other nucleotide sequences from this sample produce the same CDR3. The J gene is TRBJ1-1, the V gene TRBV18; possibly TRBD1 for D (6 bases). Trimming left V 4 bases short and J 1 base short, with 13 bases between. The CDR3 extends over 15 amino acids. Per the germline V gene, CDR1 is KGHSH and CDR2 is LQKENI. CDR3 amino acids: CASSRQGQGNTEAFF. The CDR3 DNA reads as TGTGCCAGCTCACGTCAGGGGCAGGGGAACACTGAAGCTTTCTTT.

The CDR3 loop reads CASNTRGQGENTIYF. CDR3 coding DNA: TGTGCCAGCAACACCAGGGGACAGGGAGAAAACACCATATATTTT. The chain recombines TRBV28 with TRBJ1-3; TRBD1 matches at 9 bases. Germline V CDR1 and CDR2: MDHEN, SYDVKM. Trimming removed 7 bases from V and 6 bases from J; junction bases left unmatched: 10. The CDR3 has 15 residues.

The CDR3 DNA is TGTGCCAGCAGAGACCCTCCAGGGAACTATGGCTACACCTTC. This codes for CASRDPPGNYGYTF. V usage is TRBV6-6 and J usage is TRBJ1-2; weak D call: TRBD1 (5 bases). Per germline, CDR1 MNHNY and CDR2 SVGAGI (reference sequence). CDR3 size: 14 residues. Trimming cost V 6 bases and J 2 bases, with 13 bases left between them.

V gene TRBV6-5 combines with J gene TRBJ1-3, with D perhaps matching TRBD1 (5 bases). The V and J ends lost 9 bases and 2 bases respectively, with 17 bases between them. Germline V CDR1 and CDR2: MNHEY, SVGAGI. This CDR3 contains 15 residues. The CDR3 region has the DNA TGTGCCAGTACCACCCCGGGACGAACTGGAAACACCATATATTTT. It is translated as CASTTPGRTGNTIYF.

This chain joins TRBV29-1 and TRBJ2-7, with 9 positions matching TRBD1. Germline CDR1 reads SQVTM; CDR2 reads ANQGSEA. V lost 7 bases and J lost 6; bases outside the gene matches: 7. The CDR3 spans 12 residues. CDR3 sequence: CSARTGEAEQYF. Here the CDR3 DNA reads TGCAGCGCTCGGACAGGGGAGGCCGAGCAGTACTTC.

The chain links TRBV7-9 to TRBJ1-2; 7 bases line up with TRBD1. The CDR3 runs to 16 residues. Trimming at V came to 0 bases and at J to 3 bases, leaving 7 bases not matched to a gene. Per the germline V gene, CDR1 is SEHNR and CDR2 is FQNEAQ (reference sequence). The CDR3, as DNA: TGTGCCAGCAGCTTAGCGGGTCGTGGGACAGACTATGGCTACACCTTC. It encodes CASSLAGRGTDYGYTF.